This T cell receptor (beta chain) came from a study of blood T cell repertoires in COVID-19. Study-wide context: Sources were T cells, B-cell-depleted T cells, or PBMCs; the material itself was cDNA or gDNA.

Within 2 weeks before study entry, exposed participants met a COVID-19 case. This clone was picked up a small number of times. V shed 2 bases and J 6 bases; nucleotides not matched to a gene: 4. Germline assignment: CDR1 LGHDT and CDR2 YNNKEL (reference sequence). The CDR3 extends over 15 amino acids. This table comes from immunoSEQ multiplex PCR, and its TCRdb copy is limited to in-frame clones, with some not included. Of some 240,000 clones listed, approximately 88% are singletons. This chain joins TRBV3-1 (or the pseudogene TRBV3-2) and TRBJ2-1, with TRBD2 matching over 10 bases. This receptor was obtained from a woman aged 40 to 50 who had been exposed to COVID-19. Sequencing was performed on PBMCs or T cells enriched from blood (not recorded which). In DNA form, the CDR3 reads TGTGCCAGCAGCCAACTAGCGGGAGTGGCCAATGAGCAGTTCTTC. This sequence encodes CASSQLAGVANEQFF.